The rows below give T cell receptor beta chains drawn from one sample of a study of neoadjuvant nivolumab and ipilimumab in lung cancer. Measured with immunoSEQ multiplex PCR; TCRdb has only the in-frame clones, and not every one. Here the sample spans roughly 39,000 clones, 89% being singletons. Sequenced here: peripheral blood, sampled before neoadjuvant nivolumab, alone or with ipilimumab. The receptor source for this set is an adult with non-small cell lung cancer. Both conserved end residues are part of each CDR3. D genes are given only for firm matches. The size entry is marked missing in some rows and otherwise reads once, few, many or a size class.

>-|TRBJ1-1|TRBV11-3|TRBD1|15
CASSQRQGVNTEAFF
TGTGCCAGCAGCCAAAGACAGGGGGTGAACACTGAAGCTTTCTTT
>-|TRBJ2-7|TRBV19|TRBD2|18
CASSIRSFSGRGNYEQYF
TGTGCCAGTAGTATACGGAGTTTCAGCGGGAGGGGAAACTACGAGCAGTACTTC
>-|TRBJ2-1|TRBV5-1|TRBD2|16
CASSKTSGLPDNEQFF
TGCGCCAGCAGCAAGACTAGCGGATTACCGGACAATGAGCAGTTCTTC
>-|TRBJ1-1|TRBV13|-|13
CASSLVGNTEAFF
TGTGCCAGCAGCTTAGTAGGGAACACTGAAGCTTTCTTT
>few|TRBJ1-5|TRBV6-5|-|14
CASSYSQGNQPQHF
TGTGCCAGCAGTTACTCACAGGGCAATCAGCCCCAGCATTTT
>-|TRBJ2-5|TRBV10-3|TRBD2|16
CAIKAGTSGSGETQYF
TGTGCCATCAAGGCAGGGACTAGCGGGAGTGGAGAGACCCAGTACTTC
>-|TRBJ1-2|TRBV6-6|-|13
CASSPMDQAGYTF
TGTGCCAGCAGCCCTATGGACCAGGCTGGCTACACCTTC
>-|TRBJ2-3|TRBV20-1|-|8
CTPDTQYF
TGCACCCCAGATACGCAGTATTTT
>-|TRBJ2-1|TRBV27|TRBD2|17
CASSLRSTSGPYNEQFF
TGTGCCAGCAGTTTACGGTCGACTAGCGGTCCCTACAATGAGCAGTTCTTC
>-|TRBJ2-7|TRBV9|-|16
CASSVDWQPSSYEQYF
TGTGCCAGCAGCGTAGATTGGCAGCCGAGCTCCTACGAGCAGTACTTC
>-|TRBJ2-5|TRBV29-1|TRBD1|14
CSATDRGRRETQYF
TGCAGCGCCACCGACAGGGGCAGAAGAGAGACCCAGTACTTC
>-|TRBJ2-5|TRBV5-1|TRBD2|16
CASSPRTSGTQETQYF
TGCGCCAGCAGCCCAAGGACTAGCGGAACCCAAGAGACCCAGTACTTC
>-|TRBJ2-7|TRBV5-1|TRBD2|17
CASSLVLAGGPRGEQYF
TGCGCCAGCAGCTTGGTATTAGCGGGAGGGCCGCGGGGCGAGCAGTACTTC
>once|TRBJ2-7|TRBV5-1|TRBD1|15
CASSFGDRGFYEQYF
TGCGCCAGCAGCTTCGGGGACAGGGGGTTTTACGAGCAGTACTTC
>-|TRBJ1-1|TRBV6-5|-|14
CASSLTLLNTEAFF
TGTGCCAGCAGTTTGACACTATTGAACACTGAAGCTTTCTTT
>few|TRBJ2-7|TRBV9|-|14
CASSADPTVYEQYF
TGTGCCAGCAGCGCTGACCCGACAGTCTACGAGCAGTACTTC
>-|TRBJ2-3|TRBV18|-|13
CASSPSSTDTQYF
TGTGCCAGCTCCCCCTCTAGCACAGATACGCAGTATTTT
>-|TRBJ2-5|TRBV18|TRBD1|16
CASSTIDRGREETQYF
TGTGCCAGCTCAACAATTGACAGGGGGCGCGAGGAGACCCAGTACTTC
>-|TRBJ2-7|TRBV5-1|-|14
CASSLSAGSYEQYF
TGCGCCAGCAGCTTGAGCGCGGGCTCCTACGAGCAGTACTTC
>-|TRBJ1-1|TRBV7-9|-|12
CASSSGVTEAFF
TGTGCCAGCAGCTCTGGAGTCACTGAAGCTTTCTTT
>medium-sized|TRBJ1-5|TRBV15|-|15
CATSERRTGNQPQHF
TGTGCCACCAGCGAAAGACGGACGGGGAATCAGCCCCAGCATTTT
>once|TRBJ2-7|TRBV19|-|14
CASSGRQITYEQYF
TGTGCCAGTAGTGGACGACAGATTACCTACGAGCAGTACTTC
>-|TRBJ2-2|TRBV11-2|TRBD2|16
CASSGLAGVAGGELFF
TGTGCCAGCAGCGGACTAGCGGGAGTAGCGGGCGGGGAGCTGTTTTTT
>-|TRBJ2-3|TRBV9|-|15
CASSVGSLSTDTQYF
TGTGCCAGCAGCGTAGGTTCCCTCAGCACAGATACGCAGTATTTT
>-|TRBJ2-1|TRBV5-1|-|15
CASSSQRAVYNEQFF
TGCGCCAGCAGCTCTCAAAGAGCGGTCTACAATGAGCAGTTCTTC
>-|TRBJ1-3|TRBV7-6|-|13
CASGVGSGNTIYF
TGTGCCAGCGGTGTGGGTTCTGGAAACACCATATATTTT
>once|TRBJ2-3|TRBV10-2|-|17
CASSESKGTDGTDTQYF
TGCGCCAGCAGTGAGTCGAAAGGTACGGATGGCACAGATACGCAGTATTTT
>-|TRBJ2-3|TRBV5-1|TRBD2|15
CASSPSTSGSDTQYF
TGCGCCAGCAGCCCATCGACTAGCGGGTCAGATACGCAGTATTTT
>-|TRBJ1-4|TRBV5-1|-|13
CASRGDLNEKLFF
TGCGCCAGCAGAGGAGACCTCAATGAAAAACTGTTTTTT
>-|TRBJ1-1|TRBV5-6|-|16
CASSLGTAVMNTEAFF
TGTGCCAGCAGCTTGGGCACAGCTGTTATGAACACTGAAGCTTTCTTT
>-|TRBJ2-1|TRBV18|TRBD2|19
CASSPTWRIAGGEFNEQFF
TGTGCCAGCTCCCCAACCTGGAGGATAGCGGGAGGGGAGTTCAATGAGCAGTTCTTC
>once|TRBJ1-2|TRBV18|TRBD1|15
CASSPGTGGAYGYTF
TGTGCCAGCTCACCCGGGACAGGGGGCGCGTATGGCTACACCTTC
>-|TRBJ2-1|TRBV9|TRBD2|16
CASSVAPSGGGEEQFF
TGTGCCAGCAGCGTAGCTCCGTCCGGGGGAGGGGAGGAGCAGTTCTTC
>-|TRBJ2-1|TRBV14|-|16
CASSQDLGQGNNEQFF
TGTGCCAGCAGCCAAGATCTGGGCCAGGGGAACAATGAGCAGTTCTTC
>-|TRBJ2-5|TRBV28|-|13
CARYWPSRETQYF
TGTGCCAGATACTGGCCTAGCCGCGAGACCCAGTACTTC
>-|TRBJ2-7|TRBV7-2|-|14
CASSPSGPTQKQYF
TGTGCCAGCAGCCCCTCGGGTCCAACCCAGAAGCAGTACTTC
>-|TRBJ1-1|TRBV6-5|-|12
CASSSVGTEAFF
TGTGCCAGCAGTTCAGTCGGGACAGAAGCTTTCTTT
>-|TRBJ2-7|TRBV28|-|14
CASSLRVLAGEQYF
TGTGCCAGCAGTTTAAGGGTCCTGGCCGGCGAGCAGTACTTC
>-|TRBJ2-1|TRBV7-3|-|15
CASSLAVGVRDEQFF
TGTGCCAGCAGCTTAGCGGTAGGGGTTAGGGATGAGCAGTTCTTC
>once|TRBJ1-4|TRBV5-1|TRBD1|13
CASRKGAREKLFF
TGCGCCAGCAGGAAGGGGGCACGCGAAAAACTGTTTTTT
>-|TRBJ2-2|TRBV4-2|-|17
CASSQEGGTGNTGELFF
TGTGCCAGCAGCCAAGAAGGAGGGACGGGGAACACCGGGGAGCTGTTTTTT
>-|TRBJ2-1|TRBV18|TRBD2|15
CASSPPSGSRNEQFF
TGTGCCAGCTCACCACCTAGCGGGAGTAGGAATGAGCAGTTCTTC
>once|TRBJ1-1|TRBV29-1|TRBD1|13
CSASQWGTVEAFF
TGCAGCGCCTCCCAATGGGGGACAGTTGAAGCTTTCTTT
>-|TRBJ2-6|TRBV9|TRBD2|17
CASSVLGRGSGANVLTF
TGTGCCAGCAGCGTACTAGGGCGGGGGTCTGGGGCCAACGTCCTGACTTTC
>-|TRBJ2-3|TRBV4-2|TRBD2|16
CASSQERLAGTDTQYF
TGTGCCAGCAGCCAAGAACGCCTAGCGGGTACAGATACGCAGTATTTT
>once|TRBJ2-5|TRBV5-1|TRBD1|17
CASSLAAGGGGQETQYF
TGCGCCAGCAGCTTGGCGGCAGGGGGTGGAGGCCAAGAGACCCAGTACTTC
>once|TRBJ2-1|TRBV5-1|TRBD2|15
CASSLEGLAYNEQFF
TGCGCCAGCAGCTTGGAGGGACTAGCTTACAATGAGCAGTTCTTC
>-|TRBJ2-1|TRBV19|TRBD2|13
CASSIGRAGGQFF
TGTGCCAGTAGTATCGGTAGGGCGGGAGGCCAGTTCTTC
>-|TRBJ2-3|TRBV6-5|-|13
CASSYSLTDTQYF
TGTGCCAGCAGTTACTCTTTGACAGATACGCAGTATTTT
>-|TRBJ2-1|TRBV6-5|-|14
CASRSARGKNEQFF
TGTGCCAGCAGAAGCGCCCGGGGCAAAAATGAGCAGTTCTTC
>-|TRBJ2-7|TRBV25-1|TRBD1|14
CASSKTGGEYEQYF
TGTGCCAGCAGTAAGACAGGGGGCGAGTACGAGCAGTACTTC
>-|TRBJ2-7|TRBV15|TRBD1|14
CATRGRTGVYEQYF
TGTGCCACCAGGGGAAGGACAGGGGTCTACGAGCAGTACTTC
>-|TRBJ2-5|TRBV7-2|-|19
CASSLRISNSLVYQETQYF
TGTGCCAGCAGCTTGAGAATTTCGAATTCCCTCGTTTACCAAGAGACCCAGTACTTC
>-|TRBJ2-5|TRBV6-4|TRBD2|11
CARLGGETQYF
TGTGCGAGGCTGGGAGGGGAGACCCAGTACTTC
>-|TRBJ2-1|TRBV14|-|16
CASSQDYFNSYNEQFF
TGTGCCAGCAGCCAAGATTACTTTAACTCCTACAATGAGCAGTTCTTC